Shown below are 8 T cell receptor beta chains from a single sample sequenced in a study of T cell changes during pregnancy in multiple sclerosis. Sequencing was performed with immunoSEQ multiplex PCR; in TCRdb, only in-frame clones are kept and a portion is missing. The data show some 40,000 clones, 85% to 90% seen once. Here the sequenced sample was CD4+ T cells from peripheral blood mononuclear cells, taken in the first trimester of pregnancy. These receptor sequences come from a female donor with multiple sclerosis, enrolled in a pregnancy study.

This chain joins TRBV5-1 and TRBJ2-7; 10 nucleotides align to TRBD1. Trimming cost V 1 base and J 2 bases; bases outside gene matches: 9. The CDR3 runs to 17 residues. Germline values: CDR1 SGHRS, CDR2 YFSETQ. The CDR3 DNA reads TGCGCCAGCAGCTTGTGGTCGACAGGGGGCCTTACCTACGAGCAGTACTTC. Encoded protein: CASSLWSTGGLTYEQYF. Full variable domain (rest looked up from reference TRBV5-1 and TRBJ2-7): KAGVTQTPRYLIKTRGQQVTLSCSPISGHRSVSWYQQTPGQGLQFLFEYFSETQRNKGNFPGRFSGRQFSNSRSEMNVSTLELGDSALYLCASSLWSTGGLTYEQYFGPGTRLTVT.

This chain connects TRBV6-1 to TRBJ2-7, with 8 positions matching TRBD1. In germline, CDR1 is MNHNS, CDR2 SASEGT. With 2 bases clipped from V and 2 bases from J, the junction kept 8 bases outside the gene matches. CDR3 length equals 16 residues. The CDR3: CASSELQGGFAYEQYF. The CDR3 coding sequence is TGTGCCAGCAGTGAATTACAGGGGGGTTTTGCCTACGAGCAGTACTTC.

This chain links TRBV28 with TRBJ2-1, with 9 bases that match TRBD2. Germline V CDR1 and CDR2: MDHEN, SYDVKM. This CDR3 region has 18 residues. Germline trimming cut 10 bases from V and 1 base from J; bases unmatched to any gene: 17. The CDR3 DNA sequence: TGTGCCAACGCATGGGGGCTAGCGGGGAGGGCATCCTACAATGAGCAGTTCTTC. Translation: CANAWGLAGRASYNEQFF.

The sample holds one count of this clone. The chain uses TRBV10-2 and TRBJ1-1; D may be TRBD1 (6 bases). Trimming cost V 8 bases and J 5 bases, with 12 bases left between them. The CDR3 has 12 amino acids. Germline loops: CDR1 WSHSY, CDR2 SAAADI. The CDR3: CASWVGATEAFF. In nucleotides, the CDR3 is TGCGCCAGCTGGGTGGGGGCTACTGAAGCTTTCTTT.

The count of this clone is one. The chain employs TRBV9 and TRBJ2-2; TRBD2 matches 13 bases. This CDR3 spans 18 amino acids. The ends lost 5 bases at V and 0 bases at J; junction bases unmatched: 7. The germline gives CDR1 SGDLS, CDR2 YYNGEE. The CDR3: CASRMRTSGRTNTGELFF. The CDR3 bases are TGTGCCAGCAGAATGCGGACTAGCGGGAGAACGAACACCGGGGAGCTGTTTTTT.

V usage is TRBV7-7 and J usage is TRBJ2-5; 7 nucleotides align to TRBD1. J was trimmed by 4 bases and V by 4 bases; bases with no gene match: 6. The CDR3 is made up of 14 amino acids. Germline loops: CDR1 SSHAT, CDR2 FNYEAQ (reference sequence). The CDR3 loop reads CASSSTGLGETQYF. In nucleotides, the CDR3 is TGTGCCAGCAGCTCGACAGGGCTTGGAGAGACCCAGTACTTC.

This sequence joins TRBV7-3 and TRBJ1-2; no reliable D call. The V end was cut by 2 bases, the J end by 0 bases, with 7 bases between. This CDR3 is 14 amino acids long. Per germline, CDR1 SGHTA and CDR2 FQGTGA. The CDR3 loop reads CASSLGPANYGYTF. CDR3 nucleotides: TGTGCCAGCAGCTTAGGCCCAGCTAACTATGGCTACACCTTC. The full variable domain, with the rest looked up from reference TRBV7-3 and TRBJ1-2, is GAGVSQTPSNKVTEKGKYVELRCDPISGHTALYWYRQSLGQGPEFLIYFQGTGAADDSGLPNDRFFAVRPEGSVSTLKIQRTERGDSAVYLCASSLGPANYGYTFGSGTRLTVV.

The chain recombines TRBV2 with TRBJ2-3; D may be TRBD1 (5 bases). CDR1 is SNHLY and CDR2 is FYNNEI in the germline V gene. The length of the CDR3 is 14 residues. The V gene lost 4 bases and the J gene lost 1 base, with 9 bases spanning the gap. CDR3 sequence: CASSGARGTDTQYF. The CDR3 bases are TGTGCCAGCAGTGGCGCCAGGGGCACAGATACGCAGTATTTT.